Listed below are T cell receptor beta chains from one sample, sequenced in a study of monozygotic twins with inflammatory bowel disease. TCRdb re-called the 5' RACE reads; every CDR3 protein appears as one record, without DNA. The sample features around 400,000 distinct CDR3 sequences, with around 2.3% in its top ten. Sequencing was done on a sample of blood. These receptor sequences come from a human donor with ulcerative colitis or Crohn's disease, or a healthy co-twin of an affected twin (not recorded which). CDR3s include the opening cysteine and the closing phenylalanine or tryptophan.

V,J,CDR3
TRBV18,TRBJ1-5,CASSPTRGESNQPQHF
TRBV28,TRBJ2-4,CASSLGGGPNIQYF
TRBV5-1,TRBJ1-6,CASSLERGRAPLHF
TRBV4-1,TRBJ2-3,CASTLLTSGTDTQYF
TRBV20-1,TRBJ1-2,CSARDRAGRGYGYTF
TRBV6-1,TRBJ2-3,CALTPELAGRTDTQYF
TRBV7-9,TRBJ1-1,CASSRAGRWPTEAFF
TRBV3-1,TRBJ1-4,CASSHAQEKLFF
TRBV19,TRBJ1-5,CASSHSVGTSNQPQHF
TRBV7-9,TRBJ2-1,CASSRLAGGKNEQFF
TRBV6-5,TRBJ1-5,CASSYTRGQPQHF
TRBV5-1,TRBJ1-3,CASSLGQGGNTIYF
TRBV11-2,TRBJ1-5,CASSLEDRGRQPQHF
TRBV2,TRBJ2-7,CASVVRGLWAYEQYF
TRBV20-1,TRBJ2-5,CSAPRGDWRAINQETQYF
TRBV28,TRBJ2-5,CASSTEIRGLETQYF
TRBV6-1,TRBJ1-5,CASKGKGDQPQHF
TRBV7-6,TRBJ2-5,CASSLSGGQETQYF
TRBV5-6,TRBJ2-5,CASSSISTSGAYQETQYF
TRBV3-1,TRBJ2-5,CASSQNTGQGLETQYF
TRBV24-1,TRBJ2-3,CATSDESVHFTDTQYF
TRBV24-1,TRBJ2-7,CATSESGSSYEQYF
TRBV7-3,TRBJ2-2,CASSRYGTPTGELFF
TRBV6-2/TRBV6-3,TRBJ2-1,CASKGAGGPRAYNEQFF
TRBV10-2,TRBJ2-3,CTSSFSGADTQYF
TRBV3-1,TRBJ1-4,CASSHALATNEKLFF
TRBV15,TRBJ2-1,CAIDRGMDNEQFF
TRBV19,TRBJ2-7,CASSIGTGSYEQYF
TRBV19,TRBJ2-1,CASRYASQGYNEQFF
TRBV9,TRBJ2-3,CASSVASGGFTDTQYF
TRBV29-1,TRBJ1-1,CSGELLNTEAFF
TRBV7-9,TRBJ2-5,CASSFGTHYQETQYF
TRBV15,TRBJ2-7,CATSSWTSGRDYEQYF
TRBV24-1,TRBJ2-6,CATSDAGLAATNSGANVLTF
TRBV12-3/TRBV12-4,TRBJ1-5,CASTRGNQPQHF
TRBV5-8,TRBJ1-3,CASSVTGGYPPSGNTIYF
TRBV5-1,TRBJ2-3,CASSTQPGQGVLGTQYF
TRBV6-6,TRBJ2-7,CASGAGGLLEQYF
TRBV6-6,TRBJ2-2,CASNRQAQGELFF
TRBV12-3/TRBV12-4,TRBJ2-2,CASRRELGGELFF
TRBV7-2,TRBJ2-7,CASSLGQGPDEQYF
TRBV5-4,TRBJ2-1,CASSLGVAADNEQFF
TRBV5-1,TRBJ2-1,CASSLGLTSGMSSYNEQFF
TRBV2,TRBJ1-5,CASTPGRGQPQHF
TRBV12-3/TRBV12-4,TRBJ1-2,CASTSSWNYGYTF
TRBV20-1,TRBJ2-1,CSGAVVDEQFF
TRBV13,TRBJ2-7,CASSLQGVGYEQYF
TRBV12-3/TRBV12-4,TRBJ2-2,CASSRSGLGGTGELFF
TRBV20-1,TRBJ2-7,CSARDPQVYEQYF
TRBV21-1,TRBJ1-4,CAFYRAGGLSATNEKLFF
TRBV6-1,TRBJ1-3,CASRPTGGVSGNTIYF
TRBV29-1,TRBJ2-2,CSVVPGGTGELSF
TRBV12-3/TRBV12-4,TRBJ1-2,CASSFSSKRAYDGYTF
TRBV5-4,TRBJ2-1,CASSLLGLLYNEQFF
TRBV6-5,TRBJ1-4,CASSYRGQGDEKLFF
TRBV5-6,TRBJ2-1,CASSLENEQFF
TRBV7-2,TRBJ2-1,CASRGQDSYNEQFF
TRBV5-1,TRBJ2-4,CASSLDGGARNIQYF
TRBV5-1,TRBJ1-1,CASSSQQGGIAEAFF
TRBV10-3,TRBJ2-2,CAIGTSGSTGELFF